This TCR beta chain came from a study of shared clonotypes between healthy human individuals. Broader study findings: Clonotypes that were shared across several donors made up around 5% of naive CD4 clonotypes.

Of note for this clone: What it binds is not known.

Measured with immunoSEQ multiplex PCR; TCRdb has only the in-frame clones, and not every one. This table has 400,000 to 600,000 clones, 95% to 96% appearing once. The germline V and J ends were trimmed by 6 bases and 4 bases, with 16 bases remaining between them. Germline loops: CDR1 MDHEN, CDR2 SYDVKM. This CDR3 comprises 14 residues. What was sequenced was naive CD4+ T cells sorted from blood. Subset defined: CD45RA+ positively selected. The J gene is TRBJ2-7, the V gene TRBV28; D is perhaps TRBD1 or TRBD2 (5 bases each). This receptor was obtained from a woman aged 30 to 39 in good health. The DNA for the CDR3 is TGTGCCAGCAGCCCAGGGAGCGGAGGATACGAGCAGTACTTC. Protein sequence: CASSPGSGGYEQYF.